The following is a TCR beta chain sequence with its context. This sample is drawn from a study of blood T cell repertoires in COVID-19. Study background: Researchers got acute and convalescent COVID-19 samples from the United States, Italy and Spain. T cells, B-cell-depleted T cells, or PBMCs supplied cDNA or gDNA.

The CDR3 totals 13 residues. Germline CDR1 reads MNHEY; CDR2 reads SVGAGI. Between the trimmed V and J ends, which lost 7 bases and 1 base, there was a span of 10 bases. Per the authors' pipeline: The assay estimated nucleated cells by amplifying reference gene primers. Clones were sequenced by immunoSEQ multiplex PCR, and TCRdb holds only the in-frame ones, with some missing. The DNA was the basis for D and trimming; V, J and clone size are from that table. The sample gives under 250,000 clones, about 86% of which show up once; 5.5% to 6.5% is in the top ten. The chain is built from TRBV6-5 and TRBJ1-1, with TRBD1 as a possible D gene (5 bases). Sequencing was performed on peripheral blood. This TCR was recovered from a man between 60 and 70 years old with acute or convalescent COVID-19. CDR3 nucleotides: TGTGCCAGCACAGACAGCGCGAACACTGAAGCTTTCTTT. It encodes CASTDSANTEAFF.